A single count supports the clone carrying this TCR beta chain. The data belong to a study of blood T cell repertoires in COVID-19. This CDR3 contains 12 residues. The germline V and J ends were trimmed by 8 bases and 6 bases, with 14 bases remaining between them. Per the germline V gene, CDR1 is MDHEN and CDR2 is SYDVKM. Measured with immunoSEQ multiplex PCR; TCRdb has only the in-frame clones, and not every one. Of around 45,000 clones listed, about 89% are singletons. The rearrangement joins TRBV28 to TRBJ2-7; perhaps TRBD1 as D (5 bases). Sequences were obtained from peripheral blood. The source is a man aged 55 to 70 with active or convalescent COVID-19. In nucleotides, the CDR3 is TGTGCCAGCGGCCAAGTGGGGCGCGAGCAGTACTTC. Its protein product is CASGQVGREQYF.